The T cell receptor (beta chain) under discussion was sequenced for a study of pediatric ulcerative colitis. V lost 5 bases, J lost 3 bases, and 6 bases stayed unmatched. Germline values: CDR1 LNHDA, CDR2 SQIVND (reference sequence). The CDR3 runs to 16 residues. One to two pinch biopsies were taken from the rectum during colonoscopy. On this clone: The antigen remains undetermined.

Study-level results: Repertoires came from total lymphocyte DNA, so rare subsets like regulatory T cells may be missed. Ulcerative colitis patients shared more blood-rectal clones than controls. Rectal repertoires separated controls, mild-moderate and acute severe colitis.

This was a survey-level run. The repertoire was sequenced with immunoSEQ multiplex PCR; TCRdb's copy has only in-frame clones and lacks some. The data hold 15,000 to 20,000 clones, with about 80% observed a single time. This receptor was taken from a boy aged 5-17 years who was a control in a study of pediatric ulcerative colitis. The chain employs TRBV19 and TRBJ2-2, with 10 positions matching TRBD1. The specimen was gut tissue. The CDR3 coding sequence is TGTGCCAGTAGTCCCGGGACAGGGGTCTACACCGGGGAGCTGTTTTTT. Translation gives CASSPGTGVYTGELFF.